This TCR beta chain was sequenced during a study of blood T cell repertoires in COVID-19. About the research overall: Samples of COVID-19 (acute and convalescent) were obtained from the United States, Italy and Spain.

The ends were cut back, 0 bases at V and 3 bases at J, with 12 bases in the middle. The CDR3 covers 16 residues. In germline, CDR1 is SGHDT, CDR2 YYEEEE. Sequencing used immunoSEQ multiplex PCR; TCRdb keeps in-frame clones, though not all of them. The table shows fewer than 70,000 clones, with 70% to 85% occurring only once. This chain joins TRBV5-6 and TRBJ2-2; weak D call: TRBD2 (5 bases). This receptor was taken from a woman aged 60-75 years with acute or convalescent COVID-19. The sequenced sample consisted of peripheral blood. Written as DNA, the CDR3 is TGTGCCAGCAGCTTGGGGCCGGCTAGCCACACCGGGGAGCTGTTTTTT. This encodes CASSLGPASHTGELFF.